One and the same sample provided the 26 T cell receptor beta chains below, sequenced in a study of T cell responses to AZD1222 COVID-19 vaccine. Profiled with immunoSEQ multiplex PCR; TCRdb holds only in-frame clones, not every one. The data hold 110,000 to 150,000 clones, with around 89% observed a single time. The material was peripheral blood, obtained on day 0 of AZD1222 vaccination. The receptors stem from an adult in good health.

The V and J genes are TRBV19 and TRBJ1-3, with D perhaps matching TRBD1 (5 bases). CDR3 size: 14 residues. The germline V gene has CDR1 LNHDA and CDR2 SQIVND (reference sequence). The ends were cut back, 3 bases at V and 2 bases at J, with 8 bases in the middle. For the CDR3, the DNA is TGTGCCAGTAGTATCGGGGCGACTGGAAACACCATATATTTT. Translation gives CASSIGATGNTIYF. The whole variable domain, remainder taken from reference TRBV19 and TRBJ1-3, is DGGITQSPKYLFRKEGQNVTLSCEQNLNHDAMYWYRQDPGQGLRLIYYSQIVNDFQKGDIAEGYSVSREKKESFPLTVTSAQKNPTAFYLCASSIGATGNTIYFGEGSWLTVV.

V gene TRBV4-3 combines with J gene TRBJ2-1; TRBD2 agrees at 9 bases. The CDR3 length is 15 residues. The V segment lost 6 bases and the J segment 5 bases; nucleotides outside the gene matches: 8. The germline gives CDR1 LGHNA, CDR2 YSLEER. The CDR3 spells CASRIGLAGNNEQFF. The CDR3 DNA reads as TGCGCCAGCAGGATAGGGCTAGCGGGGAACAATGAGCAGTTCTTC.

This clone has only one observation. V gene TRBV7-3 combines with J gene TRBJ2-1; 9 bases map to TRBD1. Looked up from germline, CDR1 is SGHTA and CDR2 is FQGTGA. The CDR3 has 22 residues. V lost 0 bases, J lost 4 bases, and 22 bases stayed unmatched. The CDR3 spells CASSLTGGTGQGRLRAYNEQFF. In nucleotides, the CDR3 is TGTGCCAGCAGCTTAACAGGAGGAACGGGACAGGGTCGTTTAAGAGCTTACAATGAGCAGTTCTTC. The full variable domain, completed using reference TRBV7-3 and TRBJ2-1, is GAGVSQTPSNKVTEKGKYVELRCDPISGHTALYWYRQSLGQGPEFLIYFQGTGAADDSGLPNDRFFAVRPEGSVSTLKIQRTERGDSAVYLCASSLTGGTGQGRLRAYNEQFFGPGTRLTVL.

V is TRBV3-1 (or the pseudogene TRBV3-2) and J is TRBJ2-7; D is perhaps TRBD1 (6 bases). The germline V gene has CDR1 LGHDT and CDR2 YNNKEL (reference sequence). Trimming took 6 bases from V and 2 from J, leaving 11 bases between them. CDR3 length: 13 residues. The CDR3 DNA is TGTGCCAGCAGTCGGCCAGGGGCCTACGAGCAGTACTTC. It specifies CASSRPGAYEQYF.

CDR3 coding DNA: TGCGCCAGCAGACGATGTGGGGGGAGGGGAGCTAACTATGGCTACACCTTC. Translating it yields CASRRCGGRGANYGYTF. The chain recombines TRBV23-1 with TRBJ1-2, with D perhaps matching TRBD1 (5 bases). TRBV23-1 is reported as an ORF; its role is uncertain. V was pared by 6 bases and J by 0 bases, with 20 bases between. The CDR3 runs 17 residues.

The J gene is TRBJ1-2, the V gene TRBV2; D is uncertain. CDR3 length: 13 amino acids. Per germline, CDR1 SNHLY and CDR2 FYNNEI. V lost 0 bases, J lost 7 bases, and 9 bases lay in between. The CDR3 is CASSEAGRLGYTF. The CDR3 DNA reads TGTGCCAGCAGTGAAGCGGGTAGACTTGGCTACACCTTC.

The chain joins TRBV6-1 to TRBJ2-7; 8 bases are shared with TRBD1. Germline CDR1 and CDR2: MNHNS and SASEGT. The CDR3 contains 15 residues. Germline trimming cut 3 bases from V and 7 bases from J; bases unmatched to any gene: 11. CDR3 bases: TGTGCCAGCAGTGACGGGACAGGCTCATACGGGGAGCAGTACTTC. Translating it yields CASSDGTGSYGEQYF.

This chain uses TRBV6-6 with TRBJ2-3, with 8 bases lining up with TRBD2. Germline-derived CDR1 and CDR2 are MNHNY and SVGAGI (reference sequence). V shed 6 bases and J 2 bases; nucleotides not matched to a gene: 7. The CDR3 runs 15 residues. CDR3 DNA: TGTGCCAGCAGCCCGGCCGGGAGGGCCACAGATACGCAGTATTTT. Amino acid sequence: CASSPAGRATDTQYF.

This rearrangement joins TRBV7-9 to TRBJ1-2, with D tentatively TRBD1 (5 bases). V was clipped by 1 base and J by 8 bases, with 14 bases between them. Germline CDR1 SEHNR, CDR2 FQNEAQ (reference sequence). The length of the CDR3 is 14 residues. The chain's CDR3 is CASSLGAGMSGYTF. In DNA form, the CDR3 reads TGTGCCAGCAGCTTAGGGGCAGGGATGAGCGGCTACACCTTC.

This sequence joins TRBV7-2 and TRBJ2-7, with D perhaps matching TRBD2 (6 bases). There are 13 residues in the CDR3. CDR1 is SGHTA and CDR2 is FQGNSA in the germline V gene. The ends were cut back, 4 bases at V and 4 bases at J, with 11 bases in the middle. CDR3 protein: CASSSRGVYEQYF. CDR3 nucleotides: TGTGCCAGCAGCTCACGCGGGGTTTACGAGCAGTACTTC.

The V call is TRBV7-9, the J call TRBJ2-1; 13 positions match TRBD2. This CDR3 contains 16 residues. In germline, CDR1 is SEHNR, CDR2 FQNEAQ (reference sequence). The ends lost 2 bases at V and 6 bases at J; junction bases unmatched: 4. The CDR3 loop reads CASSLRTSGRPNEQFF. CDR3 coding DNA: TGTGCCAGCAGCTTACGGACTAGCGGGAGACCCAATGAGCAGTTCTTC.

The V call is TRBV19, the J call TRBJ1-1; D not certain. This CDR3 is 13 amino acids long. V lost 3 bases to trimming and J lost 3 bases, with 8 bases between them. Germline V lookup: CDR1 LNHDA, CDR2 SQIVND (reference sequence). The CDR3 here is CASSIGVDTEAFF. The CDR3 nucleotides read TGTGCCAGTAGTATTGGCGTAGACACTGAAGCTTTCTTT. The complete variable domain, with remaining parts taken from reference TRBV19 and TRBJ1-1, reads DGGITQSPKYLFRKEGQNVTLSCEQNLNHDAMYWYRQDPGQGLRLIYYSQIVNDFQKGDIAEGYSVSREKKESFPLTVTSAQKNPTAFYLCASSIGVDTEAFFGQGTRLTVV.

The CDR3 protein is CASTNIPGTGADEQYF. DNA for the CDR3: TGTGCCAGCACAAATATACCCGGGACAGGGGCTGACGAGCAGTACTTC. This chain connects TRBV27 to TRBJ2-7; TRBD1 matches 10 bases. Germline CDR1 reads MNHEY; CDR2 reads SMNVEV (reference sequence). With V trimmed by 7 bases and J by 5 bases, 14 bases remained unmatched. This CDR3 comprises 16 residues.

The chain joins TRBV2 to TRBJ2-7; D unresolved. Germline assignment: CDR1 SNHLY and CDR2 FYNNEI. With 8 bases removed from V and 2 bases from J, the gap between germline ends came to 13 bases. The CDR3 is 13 residues long. The CDR3 loop reads CASLNPGPYEQYF. The CDR3 nucleotides are TGTGCCAGCTTGAACCCCGGCCCCTACGAGCAGTACTTC.

This clone was counted once. The chain carries TRBV29-1 and TRBJ2-1, with a possible D match to TRBD2 (5 bases). The germline V gene has CDR1 SQVTM and CDR2 ANQGSEA. The CDR3 contains 17 residues. Trimming left V 5 bases short and J 3 bases short, with 23 bases between. This CDR3 is CSVYPLQPTGNYNEQFF. The CDR3 nucleotides are TGCAGCGTTTACCCCCTTCAGCCCACGGGAAACTACAATGAGCAGTTCTTC.

This rearrangement joins TRBV7-2 to TRBJ1-1; 9 bases map to TRBD1. Losses at the gene ends were 4 bases for V and 3 bases for J; bases not matched to a gene: 3. Germline lookup yields CDR1 SGHTA and CDR2 FQGNSA. This CDR3 has 14 amino acids. CDR3 bases: TGTGCCAGCAGCTCAGGACAGGGGCACACTGAAGCTTTCTTT. The encoded protein is CASSSGQGHTEAFF.

The chain carries TRBV20-1 and TRBJ1-6; TRBD1 might be the D (6 bases). The CDR3 covers 15 residues. CDR1 and CDR2 (germline): DFQATT, SNEGSKA (reference sequence). Trimming removed 3 bases at V and 10 bases at J, with 19 bases between. The CDR3 region is CSASGQISMGSPLHF. As DNA, the CDR3 is TGCAGTGCTAGTGGACAGATATCAATGGGCTCACCCCTCCACTTT.

The rearrangement links TRBV2 to TRBJ1-4, with 11 bases aligning to TRBD1. Trimming took 1 base from V and 8 from J; bases not matched to a gene: 3. The germline CDR1 and CDR2 sequences are SNHLY and FYNNEI. CDR3 length equals 15 residues. Here the CDR3 reads CASSEEDRGPEKLFF. Here the CDR3 DNA reads TGTGCCAGCAGTGAAGAGGACAGGGGGCCGGAAAAACTGTTTTTT.

As for this clone: This CDR3 is also generated by other DNA sequences in the sample. CDR3 sequence (DNA): TGCGCCAGCAGCCCGGGACAGGGAACCTACAATGAGCAGTTCTTC. It translates to CASSPGQGTYNEQFF. The rearrangement links TRBV5-1 to TRBJ2-1; 9 bases are a match to TRBD1. Germline assignment: CDR1 SGHRS and CDR2 YFSETQ. With V trimmed by 4 bases and J by 2 bases, 4 bases remained unmatched. There are 15 residues in the CDR3.

This clone appeared a single time. The rearrangement uses TRBV15 and TRBJ2-3; D might be TRBD1 (5 bases). This CDR3 has 15 amino acids. Germline CDR1 and CDR2: LNHNV and YYDKDF (reference sequence). V shed 4 bases and J shed 0 bases, with 11 bases lying between them. The CDR3 region has the DNA TGTGCCACCAGCAAGTGGGGCCATAGCACAGATACGCAGTATTTT. Amino acid sequence: CATSKWGHSTDTQYF.

V and J are TRBV19 and TRBJ2-2; D ambiguous. The germline V gene has CDR1 LNHDA and CDR2 SQIVND (reference sequence). The CDR3 loop spans 14 amino acids. The germline V and J ends were trimmed by 4 bases and 2 bases, with 8 bases remaining between them. In nucleotides, the CDR3 is TGTGCCAGTAGTAAGACTCTCAACACCGGGGAGCTGTTTTTT. As protein: CASSKTLNTGELFF. The entire variable domain, with the rest obtained from reference TRBV19 and TRBJ2-2, is as follows: DGGITQSPKYLFRKEGQNVTLSCEQNLNHDAMYWYRQDPGQGLRLIYYSQIVNDFQKGDIAEGYSVSREKKESFPLTVTSAQKNPTAFYLCASSKTLNTGELFFGEGSRLTVL.

This chain connects TRBV5-4 to TRBJ2-5, with TRBD2 identical over 8 bases. The CDR3 spans 17 residues. The V gene's germline CDR1 is SGHNT and CDR2 YYREEE (reference sequence). The V gene end was trimmed by 3 bases and the J gene end by 2 bases; junction bases not matched to a gene: 12. As DNA, the CDR3 is TGTGCCAGCAGCTCGGGGGTCCTAGCGGGTAAACAAGAGACCCAGTACTTC. Amino acid sequence: CASSSGVLAGKQETQYF.

There are a few counts of this clone. The chain links TRBV13 to TRBJ2-1, with D maybe TRBD1 (6 bases). The ends were cut back, 5 bases at V and 6 bases at J, with 11 bases in the middle. The length of the CDR3 is 13 residues. CDR1 PRHDT and CDR2 FYEKMQ come from the germline V gene (reference sequence). CDR3 residues: CASSPLGGNEQFF. The CDR3 DNA reads TGTGCCAGCAGCCCTCTAGGGGGCAATGAGCAGTTCTTC.

The chain uses TRBV3-1 (or the pseudogene TRBV3-2) and TRBJ1-6; D not resolved. The CDR3 has 15 residues. V was clipped by 4 bases and J by 8 bases, with 15 bases between them. The germline V gene encodes CDR1 LGHDT and CDR2 YNNKEL (reference sequence). The CDR3 DNA is TGTGCCAGCAGCCCGCAAGAGAGATCGTATTCACCCCTCCACTTT. As protein: CASSPQERSYSPLHF.

CDR3 nucleotide sequence: TGTGCCAGCAGCATCGGACAGGACTATGGCTACACCTTC. It yields the protein CASSIGQDYGYTF. This chain joins TRBV5-4 and TRBJ1-2, with 7 bases matching TRBD1. Germline CDR1 reads SGHNT; CDR2 reads YYREEE (reference sequence). The CDR3 totals 13 residues. V shed 4 bases, J shed 3 bases, and the junction held 3 bases outside the gene matches.

This chain links TRBV3-1 (or the pseudogene TRBV3-2) with TRBJ2-7; D call uncertain. The ends were cut back, 1 base at V and 3 bases at J, with 10 bases in the middle. Germline V CDR1 and CDR2: LGHDT, YNNKEL (reference sequence). The CDR3 is 14 amino acids. The CDR3 loop reads CASSQVRPVYEQYF. CDR3 nucleotides: TGTGCCAGCAGCCAAGTAAGGCCAGTCTACGAGCAGTACTTC.